This T cell receptor beta chain was found in a study of T cells in localized non-small cell lung cancer. Findings of the study overall: Longer overall survival was associated with a higher density of T cells in the blood. The appearance of a median roughly 61 of the top 100 tumor clones was seen in adjacent lung. Adjacent uninvolved lung tissue had the highest T cell clonality, exceeding tumor. The tumor had only one region sequenced, so heterogeneity remains possible.

Notes on this clone: Its target is not known.

Some clones are missing from TCRdb's copy, which holds only in-frame ones; the method was immunoSEQ multiplex PCR. The sample carries 25,000 or so clones, around nine tenths recorded once. Germline V gene lookup returns CDR1 LNHDA and CDR2 SQIVND (reference sequence). The CDR3 loop spans 13 amino acids. Trimming removed 5 bases from V and 3 bases from J, with 11 bases in between. The sequence was obtained from a woman aged 35 to 70 with stage I lung adenocarcinoma. The material was peripheral blood, obtained before any cancer treatment. The chain couples TRBV19 to TRBJ2-7; D possibly uses TRBD1 or TRBD2 (6 bases each). The chain's CDR3 is CASSWGAGYEQYF. The CDR3 nucleotides read TGTGCCAGTAGTTGGGGGGCGGGCTACGAGCAGTACTTC.